The source of this TCR beta chain is a study of control samples from healthy donors and cancer patients. The CDR3 runs 13 residues. In germline, CDR1 is MNHNY, CDR2 SVGAGI (reference sequence). With 8 bases removed from V and 4 bases from J, the gap between germline ends came to 13 bases. Libraries were prepared by immunoSEQ multiplex PCR; TCRdb keeps only in-frame clonotypes and omits some of them. The data contain 90,000 to 100,000 clones, 79% of them seen just once; the ten biggest clones take up roughly a tenth. The gene calls are TRBV6-6 and TRBJ2-3; D is unclear. This clonotype originated in a young woman in good health. Sequenced material: blood. The CDR3 loop reads CASRRWVADTQYF. CDR3 nucleotide sequence: TGTGCCAGCCGAAGGTGGGTGGCAGATACGCAGTATTTT.